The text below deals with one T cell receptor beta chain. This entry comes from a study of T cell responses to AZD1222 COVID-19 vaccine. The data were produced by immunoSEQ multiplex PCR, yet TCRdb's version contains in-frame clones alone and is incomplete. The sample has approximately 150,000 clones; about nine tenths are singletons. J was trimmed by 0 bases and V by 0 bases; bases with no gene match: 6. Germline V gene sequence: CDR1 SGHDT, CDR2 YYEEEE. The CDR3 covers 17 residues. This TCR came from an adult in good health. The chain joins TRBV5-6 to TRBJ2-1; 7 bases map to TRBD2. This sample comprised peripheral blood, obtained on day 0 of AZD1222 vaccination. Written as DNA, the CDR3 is TGTGCCAGCAGCTTGGAACTAGCGCGTAGCTCCTACAATGAGCAGTTCTTC. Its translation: CASSLELARSSYNEQFF.